Listed below are T cell receptor beta chains from one sample, sequenced in a study of blood T cell repertoires in COVID-19. Libraries were prepared by immunoSEQ multiplex PCR; TCRdb keeps only in-frame clonotypes and omits some of them. The repertoire holds over 250,000 clones, with around 87% as singletons. The source material was peripheral blood. The receptors here all came from a woman between 40 and 55 years old who had recovered from COVID-19. Both conserved end residues are part of each CDR3. D genes are given only for firm matches. Only part of the rows carry a size: once, few, many, or a class if the clone is expanded.

size: -
D: TRBD2
J: TRBJ2-5
V: TRBV18
CDR3: CASSPPTSGGSQETQYF
DNA: TGTGCCAGCTCACCTCCTACGAGCGGGGGTTCTCAAGAGACCCAGTACTTC

size: -
D: -
J: TRBJ2-7
V: TRBV7-2
CDR3: CASSFGPYEQYF
DNA: TGTGCCAGCAGCTTTGGGCCCTACGAGCAGTACTTC

size: -
D: TRBD2
J: TRBJ2-7
V: TRBV9
CDR3: CASSASGGAAHEQYF
DNA: TGTGCCAGCAGCGCTAGCGGGGGGGCCGCCCACGAGCAGTACTTC

size: once
D: TRBD1
J: TRBJ2-3
V: TRBV19
CDR3: CASKDRGRGLADTQYF
DNA: TGTGCCAGTAAGGACCGTGGCAGGGGGCTTGCAGATACGCAGTATTTT

size: -
D: TRBD1
J: TRBJ2-1
V: TRBV7-8
CDR3: CASSPRQGRANEQFF
DNA: TGTGCCAGCAGCCCGCGACAGGGAAGGGCCAATGAGCAGTTCTTC

size: -
D: -
J: TRBJ2-7
V: TRBV19
CDR3: CASSMLAKPYEQYF
DNA: TGTGCCAGTAGTATGCTAGCAAAACCCTACGAGCAGTACTTC

size: once
D: -
J: TRBJ1-5
V: TRBV5-1
CDR3: CASSLAGVRNQPQHF
DNA: TGCGCCAGCAGCTTAGCAGGGGTGAGAAATCAGCCCCAGCATTTT

size: -
D: -
J: TRBJ2-3
V: TRBV5-1
CDR3: CASSWVASLGTDTQYF
DNA: TGCGCCAGCAGCTGGGTGGCTAGTCTAGGCACAGATACGCAGTATTTT

size: -
D: -
J: TRBJ1-1
V: TRBV9
CDR3: CASSVGFGGTEAFF
DNA: TGTGCCAGCAGCGTTGGTTTCGGTGGCACTGAAGCTTTCTTT

size: few
D: -
J: TRBJ2-7
V: TRBV18
CDR3: CASSPEAGLSSYEQYF
DNA: TGTGCCAGCTCACCAGAGGCAGGGCTAAGCTCCTACGAGCAGTACTTC